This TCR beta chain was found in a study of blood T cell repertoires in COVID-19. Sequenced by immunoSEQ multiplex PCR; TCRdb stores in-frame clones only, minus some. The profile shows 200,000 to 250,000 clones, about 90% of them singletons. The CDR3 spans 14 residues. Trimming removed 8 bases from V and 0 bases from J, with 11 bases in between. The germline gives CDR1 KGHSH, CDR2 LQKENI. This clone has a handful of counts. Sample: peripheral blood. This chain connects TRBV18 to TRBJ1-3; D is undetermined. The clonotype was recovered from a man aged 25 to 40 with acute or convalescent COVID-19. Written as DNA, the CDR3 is TGTGCCAGCGCCCGACTGAACTCTGGAAACACCATATATTTT. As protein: CASARLNSGNTIYF.